This paragraph reports one T cell receptor beta chain. The data stem from a study of cytomegalovirus exposure and HLA in healthy donors. Researchers ran the PCR with 60 Vbeta and 13 Jbeta primers. The repertoire was sequenced with immunoSEQ multiplex PCR; TCRdb's copy has only in-frame clones and lacks some. Of about 210,000 clones listed, approximately 80% were seen once; the top ten hold about 10%. Germline V CDR1 and CDR2: ENHRY, SYGVKD. The V and J ends lost 5 bases and 0 bases respectively, with 23 bases between them. The CDR3 has 19 amino acids. The TCR sequence derives from a woman aged 50 to 65 in good health and CMV-seropositive. The chain carries TRBV10-3 and TRBJ1-3, with D possibly matching TRBD1 (5 bases). The sample was PBMCs. CDR3 sequence reads: CAISPSGRGLHPSGNTIYF. For the CDR3, the DNA is TGTGCCATCAGTCCGAGCGGGAGGGGCCTACACCCCTCTGGAAACACCATATATTTT.